These T cell receptor beta chains were read from a single sample in a study of blood T cell repertoires in COVID-19. Here immunoSEQ multiplex PCR was the method, and the copy in TCRdb shows in-frame clones only, minus some. The sample holds 75,000 or so clones; approximately 86% are singletons and the top ten take approximately 28%. Sequenced input: peripheral blood. Receptors were obtained from a man aged 45-65 years with acute or convalescent COVID-19. CDR3s include the opening cysteine and the closing phenylalanine or tryptophan. The order of the fields is CDR3 protein, CDR3 DNA, J gene, V gene, clone size, D gene. D genes are given only for firm matches. Clone size is not always given. Where it is, it says once, few, many or a class for expanded clones.

CDR3 protein: CAWSSGGNQPQHF
CDR3 DNA: TGTGCCTGGAGTTCAGGGGGCAATCAGCCCCAGCATTTT
J gene: TRBJ1-5
V gene: TRBV30
clone size: .
D gene: .

CDR3 protein: CASSYGQNTEAFF
CDR3 DNA: TGTGCCAGCAGTTACGGACAGAACACTGAAGCTTTCTTT
J gene: TRBJ1-1
V gene: TRBV6-2/TRBV6-3
clone size: few
D gene: .

CDR3 protein: CASSETPGYSYEQYF
CDR3 DNA: TGTGCCAGCAGTGAGACCCCAGGTTACTCCTACGAGCAGTACTTC
J gene: TRBJ2-7
V gene: TRBV2
clone size: .
D gene: .

CDR3 protein: CASRTSGGATDTQYF
CDR3 DNA: TGTGCCAGCAGGACTAGCGGGGGGGCGACAGATACGCAGTATTTT
J gene: TRBJ2-3
V gene: TRBV6-5
clone size: .
D gene: TRBD2

CDR3 protein: CASSITGQGRNQPQHF
CDR3 DNA: TGTGCCAGTAGTATAACGGGACAGGGTCGCAATCAGCCCCAGCATTTT
J gene: TRBJ1-5
V gene: TRBV19
clone size: .
D gene: TRBD1

CDR3 protein: CASSEAGRGTYEQYF
CDR3 DNA: TGTGCCAGCAGTGAAGCGGGCAGGGGGACCTACGAGCAGTACTTC
J gene: TRBJ2-7
V gene: TRBV2
clone size: .
D gene: TRBD1

CDR3 protein: CAWRDIDNQPQHF
CDR3 DNA: TGTGCCTGGAGGGACATAGATAATCAGCCCCAGCATTTT
J gene: TRBJ1-5
V gene: TRBV30
clone size: .
D gene: .

CDR3 protein: CAISDSSRGDGTDTQYF
CDR3 DNA: TGTGCCATCAGTGACTCATCCAGGGGTGACGGCACAGATACGCAGTATTTT
J gene: TRBJ2-3
V gene: TRBV10-3
clone size: .
D gene: .

CDR3 protein: CSVEDRGTYEQYF
CDR3 DNA: TGCAGCGTTGAGGACAGGGGGACCTACGAGCAGTACTTC
J gene: TRBJ2-7
V gene: TRBV29-1
clone size: .
D gene: TRBD1

CDR3 protein: CASSLAFGGGSHTGELFF
CDR3 DNA: TGTGCCAGCAGCTTGGCCTTTGGCGGGGGCTCCCACACCGGGGAGCTGTTTTTT
J gene: TRBJ2-2
V gene: TRBV5-6
clone size: .
D gene: .